These 27 T cell receptor beta chains originate from one sample sequenced in a study of shared clonotypes between healthy human individuals. Using immunoSEQ multiplex PCR, the repertoire was profiled, and TCRdb retains in-frame clones only, with some absent. The sample has under 1,100,000 clones, 70% to 80% seen once. The source material was memory CD4+ T cells sorted from blood. Subset in this sample: CD45RA-negative fraction. The receptor set was obtained from a man younger than 35 in good health.

This clone showed up just once. This rearrangement joins TRBV19 to TRBJ1-5; no firm D call. Germline CDR1 reads LNHDA; CDR2 reads SQIVND (reference sequence). V lost 3 bases and J lost 1, with 10 bases in between. The CDR3 has 15 residues. CDR3 DNA sequence: TGTGCCAGTAGTATGAAGAGGGAGAGCAATCAGCCCCAGCATTTT. As protein: CASSMKRESNQPQHF. Complete variable domain (other parts from reference TRBV19 and TRBJ1-5): DGGITQSPKYLFRKEGQNVTLSCEQNLNHDAMYWYRQDPGQGLRLIYYSQIVNDFQKGDIAEGYSVSREKKESFPLTVTSAQKNPTAFYLCASSMKRESNQPQHFGDGTRLSIL.

This chain connects TRBV6-5 to TRBJ2-7; no definite D call. This CDR3 has 14 amino acids. The ends were cut back, 1 base at V and 0 bases at J, with 7 bases in the middle. CDR1 is MNHEY and CDR2 is SVGAGI in the germline V gene. CDR3 sequence: CASSYLSRSYEQYF. The CDR3 nucleotides are TGTGCCAGCAGTTACTTATCCCGCTCCTACGAGCAGTACTTC.

The chain joins TRBV28 to TRBJ2-7; D may match TRBD1 or TRBD2 (5 bases each). Germline V gives CDR1 MDHEN, CDR2 SYDVKM. The V gene lost 5 bases and the J gene lost 8 bases, with 22 bases spanning the gap. The CDR3 totals 15 residues. The CDR3: CASSRSGVKEDKQYF. CDR3 nucleotides: TGTGCCAGCAGTCGGAGTGGAGTTAAGGAGGACAAGCAGTACTTC.

The chain uses TRBV6-1 and TRBJ2-7; D may be TRBD1 (5 bases). The CDR3 covers 13 residues. Germline CDR1 reads MNHNS; CDR2 reads SASEGT. V gave up 6 bases and J gave up 4 bases, with 13 bases separating them. The CDR3 loop reads CASRPPQVYEQYF. As DNA, the CDR3 is TGTGCCAGCAGACCACCACAGGTGTACGAGCAGTACTTC.

The chain is built from TRBV6-1 and TRBJ1-2, with a weak D call TRBD1 (5 bases). Trimming took 1 base from V and 8 from J, leaving 17 bases between them. The CDR3 runs 15 residues. CDR1 is MNHNS and CDR2 is SASEGT in the germline V gene. DNA for the CDR3: TGTGCCAGCAGTGAAGGTGGGATTGGGGACCACGGCTACACCTTC. It codes for CASSEGGIGDHGYTF.

On this clone: This specimen includes other DNA sequences encoding the same CDR3. The CDR3 region is CASRPTGGYGYTF. The DNA for the CDR3 is TGTGCCAGCAGACCTACAGGGGGCTATGGCTACACCTTC. The genes are TRBV6-6 and TRBJ1-2; TRBD1 matches at 8 bases. This CDR3 contains 13 residues. Trimming cost V 6 bases and J 4 bases; bases outside gene matches: 4. Germline V gene sequence: CDR1 MNHNY, CDR2 SVGAGI (reference sequence).

The chain uses TRBV6-6 and TRBJ2-5; D remains unclear. Trimming left V 6 bases short and J 0 bases short, with 8 bases between. The germline CDR1 and CDR2 sequences are MNHNY and SVGAGI (reference sequence). CDR3 length: 13 amino acids. CDR3 protein: CASSKGHQETQYF. In DNA form, the CDR3 reads TGTGCCAGCAGCAAAGGACACCAAGAGACCCAGTACTTC.

This clone was seen a single time. The J gene is TRBJ2-7, the V gene TRBV19; tentatively, D is TRBD1 or TRBD2 (5 bases each). The germline V gene encodes CDR1 LNHDA and CDR2 SQIVND (reference sequence). V was trimmed by 3 bases and J by 5 bases, leaving 14 bases between them. There are 14 residues in the CDR3. The CDR3 nucleotides are TGTGCCAGTAGTATGCTTCGAGGGGCGGACGAGCAGTACTTC. Amino acids: CASSMLRGADEQYF.

This clone was detected ten times or more. The chain uses TRBV4-3 and TRBJ2-1, with 10 positions matching TRBD2. J gave up 9 bases and V 1 base, and 9 bases lay outside the gene matches. The CDR3 is 16 amino acids. Germline V gene data show CDR1 as LGHNA and CDR2 as YSLEER. The CDR3 DNA reads TGCGCCAGCAGCCAAGTGGAGGCTAGCGGGAGCACTGAGCAGTTCTTC. Amino acid sequence: CASSQVEASGSTEQFF.

The chain joins TRBV11-2 to TRBJ2-3; TRBD1 matches 8 bases. This CDR3 has 18 residues. Per the germline V gene, CDR1 is SGHAT and CDR2 is FQNNGV. Trimming took 5 bases from V and 2 from J; bases not matched to a gene: 15. The CDR3 bases are TGTGCCAGCAGCCCAGGGACAGGTCTATCTACCCTCACAGATACGCAGTATTTT. It encodes CASSPGTGLSTLTDTQYF.

V and J are TRBV30 and TRBJ1-1; 9 bases are a match to TRBD1. This CDR3 spans 12 amino acids. The V gene end was trimmed by 3 bases and the J gene end by 9 bases; junction bases not matched to a gene: 5. CDR1 is GTSNPN and CDR2 is SVGIG in the germline V gene (reference sequence). This CDR3 reads CAWSRDRDQAFF. CDR3 sequence (DNA): TGTGCCTGGAGCAGGGACAGGGATCAAGCTTTCTTT.

The rearrangement uses TRBV14 and TRBJ2-4; D gene unclear. Germline CDR1 SGHDN, CDR2 FVKESK. V dropped 0 bases and J dropped 4 bases, with 7 bases sitting between them. The CDR3 sequence is 14 residues long. The CDR3, as DNA: TGTGCCAGCAGCCAAGAGGCAGCAAAAAACATTCAGTACTTC. Encoded protein: CASSQEAAKNIQYF.

The CDR3: CASRGTGDYTF. The CDR3 DNA reads TGTGCCAGCAGGGGGACAGGGGACTACACCTTC. The chain uses TRBV25-1 and TRBJ1-2; 10 bases are a match to TRBD1. CDR1 and CDR2 (germline): MGHDK, SYGVNS. This CDR3 comprises 11 residues. After removal of 6 bases from V and 10 bases from J, the junction contained 2 bases not matched to a gene.

The rearrangement uses TRBV15 and TRBJ2-1; D is undetermined. V lost 1 base and J 4 bases, leaving 11 bases between the germline ends. This CDR3 region has 15 residues. From germline, CDR1 is LNHNV and CDR2 YYDKDF (reference sequence). CDR3 in DNA: TGTGCCACCAGCAGAGGCCTAGGCGTTTACAATGAGCAGTTCTTC. It encodes CATSRGLGVYNEQFF.

V and J are TRBV18 and TRBJ2-5, with D tentatively TRBD2 (5 bases). The CDR3 length is 11 residues. V gave up 5 bases and J gave up 5 bases, with 6 bases separating them. The V gene's germline CDR1 is KGHSH and CDR2 LQKENI. The CDR3 loop is CASSWEETQYF. The CDR3 DNA reads TGTGCCAGCTCATGGGAGGAGACCCAGTACTTC.

Points on this clone: This same CDR3 is encoded by further DNA sequences in the sample. The gene calls are TRBV5-1 and TRBJ2-7, with TRBD1 matching 8 bases. Germline loops: CDR1 SGHRS, CDR2 YFSETQ. Trimming removed 6 bases from V and 3 bases from J; junction bases left unmatched: 2. This CDR3 has 12 residues. CDR3 sequence: CASIGQGYEQYF. In DNA form, the CDR3 reads TGCGCCAGCATCGGACAGGGCTACGAGCAGTACTTC.

As DNA, the CDR3 is TGTGCCAGCAGCGTAGACGTCAGGGAAGCCAACGAGCAGTACTTC. Translation gives CASSVDVREANEQYF. The chain carries TRBV9 and TRBJ2-7, with D possibly matching TRBD1 (5 bases). Trimming stripped 0 bases from V and 5 bases from J, with 15 bases between. This CDR3 comprises 15 residues. The germline gives CDR1 SGDLS, CDR2 YYNGEE.

The J gene is TRBJ1-5, the V gene TRBV10-3, with D tentatively TRBD1 (6 bases). The CDR3 runs 14 residues. The germline V and J ends were trimmed by 3 bases and 7 bases, with 13 bases remaining between them. The germline gives CDR1 ENHRY, CDR2 SYGVKD. CDR3 DNA sequence: TGTGCCATCAGTGATCAAAGGGGGGGGCAGCCCCAGCATTTT. Residues: CAISDQRGGQPQHF.

The genes are TRBV2 and TRBJ2-3; 7 positions agree with TRBD1. The CDR3 is 15 amino acids. Germline assignment: CDR1 SNHLY and CDR2 FYNNEI. V lost 5 bases to trimming and J lost 0 bases; unmatched junction nucleotides: 5. Here the CDR3 DNA reads TGTGCCAGCAGTCAATACAGGGGTAGCACAGATACGCAGTATTTT. Translation: CASSQYRGSTDTQYF.

This clone was detected once. The chain couples TRBV7-2 to TRBJ2-2; TRBD1 matches at 10 bases. Per the germline V gene, CDR1 is SGHTA and CDR2 is FQGNSA. V was clipped by 1 base and J by 5 bases; unmatched bases: 7. CDR3 length: 17 amino acids. In nucleotides, the CDR3 is TGTGCCAGCAGCTTAGGAGGGGGACAGGGGAGAACCGGGGAGCTGTTTTTT. This sequence encodes CASSLGGGQGRTGELFF.

The chain couples TRBV5-1 to TRBJ1-2; 7 bases agree with TRBD1. The CDR3 has 14 residues. Germline V gene sequence: CDR1 SGHRS, CDR2 YFSETQ. V lost 3 bases, J lost 7 bases, and 9 bases stayed unmatched. DNA for the CDR3: TGCGCCAGCAGCTCGCTAACAGGGGCAGGTGGCTACACCTTC. Residues: CASSSLTGAGGYTF.

V gene TRBV28 combines with J gene TRBJ1-1; no reliable D call. The CDR3 spans 14 residues. The ends were cut back, 3 bases at V and 5 bases at J, with 13 bases in the middle. In germline, CDR1 is MDHEN, CDR2 SYDVKM. The CDR3 loop is CASSLGRRRTEAFF. The DNA for the CDR3 is TGTGCCAGCAGTTTGGGCAGAAGGAGAACTGAAGCTTTCTTT.

This chain joins TRBV7-2 and TRBJ2-2, with a tentative D call TRBD1 (5 bases). Between the trimmed V and J ends, which lost 7 bases and 3 bases, there was a span of 9 bases. Germline V gene sequence: CDR1 SGHTA, CDR2 FQGNSA. The CDR3 consists of 13 residues. CDR3 loop: CASIGVYTGELFF. The DNA of the CDR3 is TGTGCCAGCATAGGGGTATACACCGGGGAGCTGTTTTTT. The full variable domain, rest sourced from reference TRBV7-2 and TRBJ2-2, is GAGVSQSPSNKVTEKGKDVELRCDPISGHTALYWYRQSLGQGLEFLIYFQGNSAPDKSGLPSDRFSAERTGGSVSTLTIQRTQQEDSAVYLCASIGVYTGELFFGEGSRLTVL.

The chain employs TRBV6-5 and TRBJ1-1, with D perhaps TRBD1 (5 bases). The V end lost 1 base, the J end lost 1 base, and 10 bases lay between the germline ends. The CDR3 loop spans 15 amino acids. Germline V gene sequence: CDR1 MNHEY, CDR2 SVGAGI. CDR3 loop: CASSYLRGTNTEAFF. CDR3 coding DNA: TGTGCCAGCAGTTACTTGCGGGGGACGAACACTGAAGCTTTCTTT.

The chain recombines TRBV29-1 with TRBJ2-4, with unresolved D. V was trimmed by 6 bases and J by 6 bases, leaving 15 bases between them. In germline, CDR1 is SQVTM, CDR2 ANQGSEA. CDR3 length: 13 amino acids. CDR3: CSVHLGERNIQYF. DNA of the CDR3: TGCAGCGTCCACCTGGGCGAGAGAAACATTCAGTACTTC.

This clone was seen only a few times. This chain links TRBV2 with TRBJ2-5, with D uncertain. Trimming cost V 8 bases and J 3 bases, with 4 bases left between them. The CDR3 has 10 amino acids. Per germline, CDR1 SNHLY and CDR2 FYNNEI. The CDR3 sequence: CASGEETQYF. CDR3 nucleotides: TGTGCCAGCGGAGAAGAGACCCAGTACTTC.

V and J are TRBV15 and TRBJ2-1; D not certain. This CDR3 has 13 amino acids. CDR1 is LNHNV and CDR2 is YYDKDF in the germline V gene (reference sequence). V was trimmed by 0 bases and J by 6 bases, leaving 6 bases between them. The CDR3 region has the DNA TGTGCCACCAGCAGAGATCTCAGCAATGAGCAGTTCTTC. Its protein product is CATSRDLSNEQFF. Full variable domain (outside the CDR3, taken from reference TRBV15 and TRBJ2-1): DAMVIQNPRYQVTQFGKPVTLSCSQTLNHNVMYWYQQKSSQAPKLLFHYYDKDFNNEADTPDNFQSRRPNTSFCFLDIRSPGLGDTAMYLCATSRDLSNEQFFGPGTRLTVL.